The 8 T cell receptor beta chains reported below all come from one sample, sequenced in a study of control samples from healthy donors and cancer patients. This table comes from immunoSEQ multiplex PCR, and its TCRdb copy is limited to in-frame clones, with some not included. Of 150,000 or so clones detected, roughly 90% appear once; the ten largest clones hold around 11%. Sequencing used blood. The receptors derive from a man aged 25 to 45 in good health.

V and J are TRBV13 and TRBJ1-3; unclear D gene. The CDR3 is 12 amino acids. The V gene's germline CDR1 is PRHDT and CDR2 FYEKMQ (reference sequence). Trimming removed 11 bases at V and 5 bases at J, with 13 bases between. The CDR3 loop reads CACSGPRNTIYF. The CDR3 DNA reads as TGTGCCTGCTCAGGACCACGAAACACCATATATTTT.

The chain recombines TRBV5-1 with TRBJ1-1, with 8 bases identical to TRBD1. The V segment lost 0 bases and the J segment 7 bases; nucleotides outside the gene matches: 14. The CDR3 loop spans 17 amino acids. Germline CDR1 reads SGHRS; CDR2 reads YFSETQ. DNA for the CDR3: TGCGCCAGCAGCTTGGGAGGGACAGGCCCCATGGGTGGTGAAGCTTTCTTT. Amino acids: CASSLGGTGPMGGEAFF.

The genes are TRBV6-5 and TRBJ1-4; unclear D gene. The germline CDR1 and CDR2 sequences are MNHEY and SVGAGI. The CDR3 runs to 13 residues. The ends were cut back, 6 bases at V and 7 bases at J, with 12 bases in the middle. Here the CDR3 reads CASRVTTGEKLFF. The CDR3 DNA follows: TGTGCCAGCAGGGTAACTACGGGTGAAAAACTGTTTTTT.

The chain uses TRBV5-8 and TRBJ1-2; D remains ambiguous. Trimming took off 2 bases at V and 5 bases at J, with 19 bases between the two ends. CDR3 size: 16 residues. Germline assignment: CDR1 SGHTS and CDR2 YDEGEE. The CDR3 nucleotides read TGTGCCAGCAGCTTATATAGACAAGTCGTCGAATATGGCTACACCTTC. This translates into CASSLYRQVVEYGYTF.

The CDR3 loop is CASSEAGGLAPYNEQFF. CDR3 coding DNA: TGTGCCAGCAGTGAAGCGGGGGGACTAGCACCCTACAATGAGCAGTTCTTC. The chain links TRBV6-1 to TRBJ2-1; 9 bases are a match to TRBD2. The germline gives CDR1 MNHNS, CDR2 SASEGT. Unmatched junction bases numbered 5, after V lost 0 bases and J lost 2 bases. The CDR3 runs 17 residues.

The rearrangement uses TRBV5-6 and TRBJ1-6, with 7 positions matching TRBD1. Trimming at V came to 1 base and at J to 15 bases, leaving 10 bases not matched to a gene. The germline gives CDR1 SGHDT, CDR2 YYEEEE. The CDR3 consists of 14 residues. The CDR3 coding sequence is TGTGCCAGCAGCTTGTATCTAAGTGACAGGGACCTCCACTTT. Residues: CASSLYLSDRDLHF.

The chain has TRBV19 and TRBJ2-7; possibly TRBD1 or TRBD2 for D (5 bases each). The CDR3 has 15 residues. V was shortened by 1 base and J by 6 bases, with 16 bases between the two germline ends. Germline values: CDR1 LNHDA, CDR2 SQIVND (reference sequence). The chain's CDR3 is CASSIAAGGTSEQYF. The DNA for the CDR3 is TGTGCCAGTAGTATAGCCGCTGGGGGTACCAGCGAGCAGTACTTC.

The V and J genes are TRBV12-3 or TRBV12-4 and TRBJ1-1; D call uncertain. The germline V and J ends were trimmed by 2 bases and 10 bases, with 11 bases remaining between them. The CDR3 runs 12 residues. As DNA, the CDR3 is TGTGCCAGCAGTTTAATCGGTCGACGAGCTTTCTTT. Translating gives CASSLIGRRAFF.